These 21 T cell receptor beta chains were all obtained from the same sample, sequenced in a study of shared clonotypes between healthy human individuals (dated by TCRdb to between 2020 and 2021). Library construction relied on the immunoSEQ multiplex PCR assay. Entries here come from immuneACCESS through TCRdb and include only in-frame sequences with V and J called. Some clones fail to appear in such tables; in the studies checked, an unresolved V gene covers under half of the shortfall, and the cause of the remainder is unknown. Within this sample are 2 million to 3 million clones, with roughly 93% of them counted one time only. The ten largest clones capture around 0.37% of the sample. Sequenced sample: naive CD4+ T cells from PBMCs. The cell subset or site label, read with the paper, signifies: CD45RA+ positively selected. The receptors stem from a man between 18 and 35 years old in good health. Some clones in this sample may be carry-over from other donors' samples.

This clone was observed a single time. The chain uses TRBV6-1 and TRBJ1-2, with 7 bases fitting TRBD1. Germline CDR1 reads MNHNS; CDR2 reads SASEGT. The CDR3 extends over 12 amino acids. With 6 bases clipped from V and 6 bases from J, the junction kept 4 bases outside the gene matches. The CDR3: CASSPTGDGYTF. CDR3 in DNA: TGTGCCAGCAGCCCCACAGGGGATGGCTACACCTTC.

V is TRBV11-1 and J is TRBJ2-3, with TRBD2 identical over 14 bases. Trimming cost V 4 bases and J 4 bases; bases outside gene matches: 1. CDR1 is SGHAT and CDR2 is FQDESV in the germline V gene (reference sequence). The CDR3 is made up of 15 amino acids. The CDR3 DNA sequence: TGTGCCAGCAGCTGGACTAGCGGGGGGCCAGATACGCAGTATTTT. Its translation is CASSWTSGGPDTQYF.

The V and J genes are TRBV2 and TRBJ1-1; 9 positions agree with TRBD1. This CDR3 has 14 residues. Germline V CDR1 and CDR2: SNHLY, FYNNEI. The V gene end was trimmed by 4 bases and the J gene end by 4 bases; junction bases not matched to a gene: 4. This CDR3 is CASSGTGGSTEAFF. DNA for the CDR3: TGTGCCAGCAGTGGCACAGGGGGCTCCACTGAAGCTTTCTTT.

As regards this clone: Other DNA sequences in the sample encode the same CDR3. The chain recombines TRBV27 with TRBJ2-7; D is uncertain. CDR1 MNHEY and CDR2 SMNVEV come from the germline V gene (reference sequence). The CDR3 totals 14 residues. The ends were cut back, 0 bases at V and 3 bases at J, with 9 bases in the middle. This chain's CDR3 is CASSLSGSNYEQYF. In DNA form, the CDR3 reads TGTGCCAGCAGTTTATCGGGTTCCAACTACGAGCAGTACTTC.

This chain connects TRBV7-3 to TRBJ2-7; TRBD2 aligns across 7 bases. The CDR3 extends over 16 amino acids. J was trimmed by 6 bases and V by 1 base; bases with no gene match: 12. Germline loops: CDR1 SGHTA, CDR2 FQGTGA. The DNA of the CDR3 is TGTGCCAGCAGCTTAAAGCGGGCGGGAGCTTGGACCGAGCAGTACTTC. Encoded protein: CASSLKRAGAWTEQYF.

The chain employs TRBV6-1 and TRBJ1-2, with D unresolved. The CDR3 is 13 amino acids. CDR1 and CDR2 from the germline V gene are MNHNS and SASEGT. The V end was cut by 2 bases, the J end by 2 bases, with 6 bases between. The CDR3 nucleotides are TGTGCCAGCAGTGAATACGGGAACTATGGCTACACCTTC. Encoded protein: CASSEYGNYGYTF.

The CDR3 DNA sequence: TGTGCCAGCAGTCCACAGGGTTGGAACACTGAAGCTTTCTTT. Protein sequence: CASSPQGWNTEAFF. The V call is TRBV6-4, the J call TRBJ1-1; a weak D match, TRBD1 (6 bases). V lost 5 bases to trimming and J lost 1 base, with 11 bases between them. The CDR3 is made up of 14 amino acids. CDR1 is MRHNA and CDR2 is SNTAGT in the germline V gene.

This chain uses TRBV5-5 with TRBJ2-7; D gene uncertain. Germline CDR1 is SGHKS and CDR2 is YYEKEE (reference sequence). The CDR3 has 16 amino acids. V lost 4 bases and J lost 0, with 17 bases in between. CDR3 sequence (DNA): TGTGCCAGCAGCCCCAGCGTGGGTATGAGCTCCTACGAGCAGTACTTC. Translated, it gives CASSPSVGMSSYEQYF.

The gene calls are TRBV10-3 and TRBJ2-2; possibly TRBD2 for D (5 bases). Trimming removed 11 bases from V and 6 bases from J, with 10 bases in between. The CDR3 contains 11 residues. Germline CDR1 ENHRY, CDR2 SYGVKD. In DNA, the CDR3 is TGTGCCGCCTACGGGGCCGGGGAGCTGTTTTTT. This sequence encodes CAAYGAGELFF.

This rearrangement joins TRBV9 to TRBJ2-7; TRBD1 matches at 10 bases. From germline, CDR1 is SGDLS and CDR2 YYNGEE. The CDR3 has 15 amino acids. After removal of 2 bases from V and 3 bases from J, the junction contained 5 bases not matched to a gene. The CDR3 protein is CASSVDRDRGYEQYF. DNA of the CDR3: TGTGCCAGCAGCGTTGACCGGGACAGGGGCTACGAGCAGTACTTC. The whole variable domain, filled in from reference TRBV9 and TRBJ2-7, reads DSGVTQTPKHLITATGQRVTLRCSPRSGDLSVYWYQQSLDQGLQFLIQYYNGEERAKGNILERFSAQQFPDLHSELNLSSLELGDSALYFCASSVDRDRGYEQYFGPGTRLTVT.

This chain connects TRBV28 to TRBJ2-7, with D tentatively TRBD2 (6 bases). Germline lookup yields CDR1 MDHEN and CDR2 SYDVKM. The CDR3 sequence is 16 residues long. The ends were cut back, 7 bases at V and 0 bases at J, with 19 bases in the middle. The CDR3 DNA is TGTGCCAGCACCATCCCCGGGAGCGTCTCCTCCTACGAGCAGTACTTC. It codes for CASTIPGSVSSYEQYF.

This chain joins TRBV19 and TRBJ1-5; D ambiguous. The CDR3 length is 13 residues. The V end lost 1 base, the J end lost 9 bases, and 10 bases lay between the germline ends. Germline loops: CDR1 LNHDA, CDR2 SQIVND (reference sequence). Here the CDR3 DNA reads TGTGCCAGTAGTATAGCGACCGTCAGGCCCCAGCATTTT. Its protein product is CASSIATVRPQHF.

This rearrangement joins TRBV2 to TRBJ1-4, with D uncertain. V was trimmed by 5 bases and J by 6 bases, leaving 7 bases between them. The CDR3 contains 12 residues. Germline CDR1 reads SNHLY; CDR2 reads FYNNEI. This chain's CDR3 is CASSILDEKLFF. CDR3 in DNA: TGTGCCAGCAGTATTCTCGATGAAAAACTGTTTTTT. Looking up the rest from reference TRBV2 and TRBJ1-4 gives the full variable domain: EPEVTQTPSHQVTQMGQEVILRCVPISNHLYFYWYRQILGQKVEFLVSFYNNEISEKSEIFDDQFSVERPDGSNFTLKIRSTKLEDSAMYFCASSILDEKLFFGSGTQLSVL.

This clone was seen only once. The V and J genes are TRBV4-1 and TRBJ2-7, with a possible D match to TRBD2 (5 bases). CDR3 length equals 16 residues. V lost 0 bases to trimming and J lost 0 bases, with 12 bases between them. Germline CDR1 reads MGHRA; CDR2 reads YSYEKL. This CDR3 is CASSQDQRGSSYEQYF. CDR3 bases: TGCGCCAGCAGCCAAGATCAACGGGGAAGCTCCTACGAGCAGTACTTC.

The genes are TRBV28 and TRBJ1-2, with TRBD1 as a possible D gene (6 bases). This CDR3 region has 17 residues. The V end was cut by 5 bases, the J end by 3 bases, with 22 bases between. Germline V gene data show CDR1 as MDHEN and CDR2 as SYDVKM. CDR3 in DNA: TGTGCCAGCAGTCTAACCTCCAGGGGAAGGAGGGACTATGGCTACACCTTC. Amino acid sequence: CASSLTSRGRRDYGYTF.

V usage is TRBV6-1 and J usage is TRBJ1-3; D is undetermined. The V end was cut by 6 bases, the J end by 2 bases, with 14 bases between. This CDR3 comprises 15 residues. The germline gives CDR1 MNHNS, CDR2 SASEGT. Here the CDR3 reads CASRPFSYPGNTIYF. In DNA, the CDR3 is TGTGCCAGCAGACCTTTTTCGTATCCTGGAAACACCATATATTTT.

This clone occurred once. Other nucleotide sequences from this sample produce the same CDR3. The chain couples TRBV9 to TRBJ2-1; 8 bases agree with TRBD2. Germline V gene lookup returns CDR1 SGDLS and CDR2 YYNGEE. After removal of 3 bases from V and 2 bases from J, the junction contained 4 bases not matched to a gene. The CDR3 is 15 amino acids. The CDR3 here is CASSGSGTTYNEQFF. The CDR3 nucleotides read TGTGCCAGCAGCGGTAGCGGGACGACCTACAATGAGCAGTTCTTC.

The CDR3, as DNA: TGTGCCAGCAGCTTAGGTCGGTCCGTTATTGACAATGAGCAGTTCTTC. Residues: CASSLGRSVIDNEQFF. The V gene is TRBV7-2, the J gene TRBJ2-1; the D is unclear. Trimming removed 1 base at V and 5 bases at J, with 15 bases between. This CDR3 contains 16 residues. Looked up from germline, CDR1 is SGHTA and CDR2 is FQGNSA. The variable domain in full, with the rest retrieved from reference TRBV7-2 and TRBJ2-1, is GAGVSQSPSNKVTEKGKDVELRCDPISGHTALYWYRQSLGQGLEFLIYFQGNSAPDKSGLPSDRFSAERTGGSVSTLTIQRTQQEDSAVYLCASSLGRSVIDNEQFFGPGTRLTVL.

On this clone itself: In the same sample, other DNA sequences code for this CDR3. The rearrangement links TRBV27 to TRBJ2-4; either TRBD1 or TRBD2 may fit D (5 bases each). CDR1 and CDR2 (germline): MNHEY, SMNVEV (reference sequence). CDR3 length: 15 residues. V was pared by 5 bases and J by 0 bases, with 11 bases between. The CDR3 is CASSRWDLAKNIQYF. For the CDR3, the DNA is TGTGCCAGCAGTAGGTGGGACCTAGCCAAAAACATTCAGTACTTC.

V is TRBV28 and J is TRBJ2-3; 11 nucleotides agree with TRBD2. Germline-derived CDR1 and CDR2 are MDHEN and SYDVKM. The CDR3 runs 15 residues. V trimming: 3 bases; J trimming: 6 bases; junction bases outside the gene matches: 5. Here the CDR3 DNA reads TGTGCCAGCAGTTTTAGCGGGAGGGCCGGGGATACGCAGTATTTT. Amino acids: CASSFSGRAGDTQYF.

The CDR3 spells CASSEAAGLSNQPQHF. The DNA for the CDR3 is TGTGCCAGCAGTGAAGCCGCGGGGTTGAGCAATCAGCCCCAGCATTTT. V usage is TRBV6-1 and J usage is TRBJ1-5; D gene unclear. CDR3 length: 16 amino acids. The V end was cut by 0 bases, the J end by 1 base, with 10 bases between. CDR1 MNHNS and CDR2 SASEGT come from the germline V gene.